This entry lists 21 T cell receptor beta chains sequenced from one sample in a study of blood T cell repertoires in COVID-19. Here immunoSEQ multiplex PCR was the method, and the copy in TCRdb shows in-frame clones only, minus some. The sample carries roughly 280,000 clones, 88% recorded once. The sample was PBMCs or T cells enriched from blood (not recorded which). The source of these receptors is a woman between 45 and 65 years old who had recovered from COVID-19.

This rearrangement joins TRBV7-2 to TRBJ1-1, with unresolved D. This CDR3 is 15 amino acids long. Germline CDR1 is SGHTA and CDR2 is FQGNSA. The V and J ends lost 3 bases and 4 bases respectively, with 15 bases between them. CDR3 region: CASSLRHSSITEAFF. The CDR3 nucleotides read TGTGCCAGCAGCTTGCGACACAGTAGTATCACTGAAGCTTTCTTT.

The V call is TRBV28, the J call TRBJ1-4; maybe TRBD1 (6 bases). The V gene's germline CDR1 is MDHEN and CDR2 SYDVKM. Deletions cut 4 bases from V and 3 bases from J, with 9 bases between. The CDR3 is 14 residues long. The CDR3 DNA follows: TGTGCCAGCAGTTCGGGACAACCTAATGAAAAACTGTTTTTT. Its translation: CASSSGQPNEKLFF.

This clone was counted only a few times. The V call is TRBV28, the J call TRBJ1-2; tentative D call: TRBD1 (5 bases). The CDR3 consists of 16 residues. The V end lost 6 bases, the J end lost 3 bases, and 20 bases lay between the germline ends. CDR1 is MDHEN, CDR2 SYDVKM, per germline. CDR3 protein: CASSITPGHPDYGYTF. The CDR3, as DNA: TGTGCCAGCAGCATTACCCCAGGACACCCGGACTATGGCTACACCTTC.

In DNA form, the CDR3 reads TGTGCCAGCAGCTTGCGGACAGGGGAAGTTCACAATGAGCAGTTCTTC. This gives the protein CASSLRTGEVHNEQFF. V usage is TRBV5-6 and J usage is TRBJ2-1; TRBD1 matches at 9 bases. With 1 base clipped from V and 5 bases from J, the junction kept 7 bases outside the gene matches. The CDR3 runs to 16 residues. Germline assignment: CDR1 SGHDT and CDR2 YYEEEE.

This chain connects TRBV7-3 to TRBJ2-2, with TRBD2 matching over 9 bases. Per germline, CDR1 SGHTA and CDR2 FQGTGA. V dropped 5 bases and J dropped 7; count of bases not matched to a gene: 14. The CDR3 spans 17 residues. This CDR3 is CASSRPSTSGGVGELFF. CDR3 DNA: TGTGCCAGCAGCAGACCCTCGACTAGCGGAGGGGTCGGGGAGCTGTTTTTT.

This chain uses TRBV4-3 with TRBJ1-2, with D possibly TRBD1 on 6 matching bases. The CDR3 is 15 amino acids. Germline CDR1 reads LGHNA; CDR2 reads YSLEER. Trimming left V 1 base short and J 8 bases short, with 17 bases between. The CDR3 sequence is CASSQAVLTGLGYTF. Written as DNA, the CDR3 is TGCGCCAGCAGCCAAGCCGTCCTGACAGGCTTGGGCTACACCTTC.

The chain is built from TRBV9 and TRBJ1-2; TRBD1 matches at 8 bases. Germline V gene lookup returns CDR1 SGDLS and CDR2 YYNGEE. The CDR3 has 13 residues. The junction had 4 bases not matched to a gene; V was cut back by 3 bases and J by 6 bases. This chain's CDR3 is CASSGRTGNGYTF. The CDR3 region has the DNA TGTGCCAGCAGCGGGCGGACAGGGAATGGCTACACCTTC.

CDR3 in DNA: TGCGCCAGCAGCTTGGAAGGACTAGCGGGAGGAAGGGAGCAGTTCTTC. It specifies CASSLEGLAGGREQFF. The chain couples TRBV5-1 to TRBJ2-1, with 14 bases matching TRBD2. This CDR3 has 16 amino acids. CDR1 SGHRS and CDR2 YFSETQ come from the germline V gene. V lost 0 bases and J lost 10; bases outside the gene matches: 6. Supplemented by reference TRBV5-1 and TRBJ2-1, the full variable domain reads KAGVTQTPRYLIKTRGQQVTLSCSPISGHRSVSWYQQTPGQGLQFLFEYFSETQRNKGNFPGRFSGRQFSNSRSEMNVSTLELGDSALYLCASSLEGLAGGREQFFGPGTRLTVL.

This clone appeared a single time. J is TRBJ2-2 and V is TRBV18; 8 bases line up with TRBD1. The trim removed 3 bases at V and 6 bases at J, leaving 3 bases unmatched. This CDR3 is 14 amino acids long. Germline V gene sequence: CDR1 KGHSH, CDR2 LQKENI. CDR3 loop: CASSPPQGAGELFF. The CDR3 region has the DNA TGTGCCAGCTCACCGCCACAGGGGGCCGGGGAGCTGTTTTTT.

This chain connects TRBV10-3 to TRBJ2-7; TRBD1 is a possible D gene (6 bases). The CDR3 covers 11 residues. Germline loops: CDR1 ENHRY, CDR2 SYGVKD. With 2 bases removed from V and 11 bases from J, the gap between germline ends came to 10 bases. The CDR3 loop is CAISEGPGEYF. The CDR3 nucleotides read TGTGCCATCAGTGAGGGCCCAGGGGAGTACTTC.

The J gene is TRBJ2-2, the V gene TRBV10-3; TRBD1 might be the D (6 bases). This CDR3 spans 17 amino acids. Germline assignment: CDR1 ENHRY and CDR2 SYGVKD. V was trimmed by 6 bases and J by 5 bases, leaving 22 bases between them. For the CDR3, the DNA is TGTGCCATCAGGCAGGGGCAGGGAAGTTTGGGGACCGGGGAGCTGTTTTTT. Protein: CAIRQGQGSLGTGELFF.

The chain has TRBV28 and TRBJ1-1, with D maybe TRBD1 (5 bases). The CDR3 contains 15 residues. Deletions cut 5 bases from V and 4 bases from J, with 17 bases between. CDR1 is MDHEN and CDR2 is SYDVKM in the germline V gene. CDR3 in DNA: TGTGCCAGCAGTGTCGGGGGAGCGAGTTTCACTGAAGCTTTCTTT. Protein sequence: CASSVGGASFTEAFF.

This sequence joins TRBV4-1 and TRBJ1-4; D ambiguous. Deletions cut 4 bases from V and 0 bases from J, with 12 bases between. Germline assignment: CDR1 MGHRA and CDR2 YSYEKL. The CDR3 runs to 16 residues. The CDR3 loop reads CASSLRAGATNEKLFF. The DNA of the CDR3 is TGCGCCAGCAGCCTCCGTGCGGGAGCAACTAATGAAAAACTGTTTTTT.

With regard to this clone: The same CDR3 arises from other DNA sequences in this sample as well. CDR3 loop: CASSLNRGNSPLHF. The CDR3 bases are TGTGCCAGCAGTTTAAACAGGGGAAATTCACCCCTCCACTTT. The chain joins TRBV6-5 to TRBJ1-6; 7 nucleotides agree with TRBD1. V lost 4 bases to trimming and J lost 7 bases; unmatched junction nucleotides: 4. The CDR3 runs to 14 residues. Germline V gene lookup returns CDR1 MNHEY and CDR2 SVGAGI.

The rearrangement links TRBV28 to TRBJ1-2; weak D call: TRBD1 (5 bases). The CDR3 loop spans 13 amino acids. The ends were cut back, 7 bases at V and 6 bases at J, with 15 bases in the middle. CDR1 and CDR2 (germline): MDHEN, SYDVKM. Here the CDR3 reads CASKRPGSDGYTF. The CDR3 coding sequence is TGTGCCAGCAAACGTCCAGGGTCGGATGGCTACACCTTC.

The chain has TRBV28 and TRBJ1-5, with D possibly being TRBD1 (5 bases). This CDR3 has 15 residues. From germline, CDR1 is MDHEN and CDR2 SYDVKM. The V gene lost 1 base and the J gene lost 6 bases, with 13 bases spanning the gap. CDR3 coding DNA: TGTGCCAGCAGTTTATATGGTGGGGGGGTTCAGCCCCAGCATTTT. It codes for CASSLYGGGVQPQHF.

The chain recombines TRBV27 with TRBJ1-6; tentative D call: TRBD1 (6 bases). The germline V gene has CDR1 MNHEY and CDR2 SMNVEV (reference sequence). Trimming stripped 4 bases from V and 9 bases from J, with 16 bases between. The CDR3 is made up of 15 amino acids. The CDR3 nucleotides are TGTGCCAGCAGTTCCAGACAGGAGATCGGTTCACCCCTCCACTTT. Amino acid sequence: CASSSRQEIGSPLHF.

The gene calls are TRBV11-2 and TRBJ1-1; 11 bases are a match to TRBD1. Losses at the gene ends were 5 bases for V and 5 bases for J; bases not matched to a gene: 4. The germline CDR1 and CDR2 sequences are SGHAT and FQNNGV. The CDR3 totals 14 residues. CDR3 coding DNA: TGTGCCAGCAGCGCAGGGACAGGGGGTACTGAAGCTTTCTTT. Residues: CASSAGTGGTEAFF.

Worth noting for this clone: An end of the junction does not agree with germline; a read error may underlie this. This chain links TRBV6-5 with TRBJ1-1; tentatively, D is TRBD1 (6 bases). The length of the CDR3 is 13 residues. Germline-derived CDR1 and CDR2 are MNHEY and SVGAGI. CDR3 loop: CATSTRGNTEAFF. The CDR3 nucleotides are TGTGCCACCAGTACCAGGGGCAACACTGAAGCTTTCTTT.

V is TRBV28 and J is TRBJ2-5; 8 bases agree with TRBD2. Germline V CDR1 and CDR2: MDHEN, SYDVKM. The J segment lost 2 bases and the V segment lost 3 bases, leaving 5 bases of the junction unmatched. The CDR3 extends over 15 amino acids. CDR3 protein: CASSFHSGAQETQYF. CDR3 DNA sequence: TGTGCCAGCAGTTTTCATAGCGGGGCACAAGAGACCCAGTACTTC.

This clone showed up just a few times. This rearrangement joins TRBV28 to TRBJ1-2; D is unresolved. CDR1 MDHEN and CDR2 SYDVKM come from the germline V gene. Trimming cost V 6 bases and J 6 bases, with 11 bases left between them. This CDR3 spans 12 amino acids. In nucleotides, the CDR3 is TGTGCCAGCAGATCCCTAGCCCATGGCTACACCTTC. This sequence encodes CASRSLAHGYTF.